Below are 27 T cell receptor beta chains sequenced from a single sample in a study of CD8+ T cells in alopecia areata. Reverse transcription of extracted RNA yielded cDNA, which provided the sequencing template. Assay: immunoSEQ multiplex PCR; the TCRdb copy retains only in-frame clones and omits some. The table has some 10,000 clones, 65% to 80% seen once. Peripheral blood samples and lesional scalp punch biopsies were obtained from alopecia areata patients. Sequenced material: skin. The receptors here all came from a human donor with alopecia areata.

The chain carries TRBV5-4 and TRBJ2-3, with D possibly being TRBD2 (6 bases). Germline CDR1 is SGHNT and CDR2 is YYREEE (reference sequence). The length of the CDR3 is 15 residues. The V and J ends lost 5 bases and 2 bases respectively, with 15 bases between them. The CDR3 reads CASSSGLAITDTQYF. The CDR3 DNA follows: TGTGCCAGCAGTTCTGGGCTAGCGATCACAGATACGCAGTATTTT.

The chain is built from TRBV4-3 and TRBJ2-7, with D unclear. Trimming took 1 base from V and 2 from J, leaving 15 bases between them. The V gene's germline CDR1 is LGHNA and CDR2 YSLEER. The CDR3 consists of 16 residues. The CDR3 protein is CASSQVKETVTYEQYF. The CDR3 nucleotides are TGCGCCAGCAGCCAAGTGAAGGAGACGGTAACCTACGAGCAGTACTTC.

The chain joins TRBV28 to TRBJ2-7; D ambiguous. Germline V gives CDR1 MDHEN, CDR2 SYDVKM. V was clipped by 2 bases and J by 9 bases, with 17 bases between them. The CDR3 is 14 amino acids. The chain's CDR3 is CASSLRVRPEVQYF. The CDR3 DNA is TGTGCCAGCAGTTTACGGGTGCGGCCCGAGGTGCAGTACTTC.

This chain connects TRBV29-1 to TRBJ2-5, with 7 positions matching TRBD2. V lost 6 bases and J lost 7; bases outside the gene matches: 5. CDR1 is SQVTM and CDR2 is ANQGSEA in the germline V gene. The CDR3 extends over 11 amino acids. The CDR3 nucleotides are TGCAGCGTCGACCCGGGGGGGACCCAGTACTTC. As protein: CSVDPGGTQYF.

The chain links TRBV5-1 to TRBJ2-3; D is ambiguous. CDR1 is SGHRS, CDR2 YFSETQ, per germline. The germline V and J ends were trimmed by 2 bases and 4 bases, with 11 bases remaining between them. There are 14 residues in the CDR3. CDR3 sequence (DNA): TGCGCCAGCAGCTTTACAAGGACGGCAGATACGCAGTATTTT. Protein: CASSFTRTADTQYF.

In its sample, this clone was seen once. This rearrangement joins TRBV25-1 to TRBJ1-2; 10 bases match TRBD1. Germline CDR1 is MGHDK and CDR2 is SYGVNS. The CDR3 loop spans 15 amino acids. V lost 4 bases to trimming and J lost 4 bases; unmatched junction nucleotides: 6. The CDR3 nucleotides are TGTGCCAGCAGTGTGACAGGGGGCGCGGTCTATGGCTACACCTTC. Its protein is CASSVTGGAVYGYTF.

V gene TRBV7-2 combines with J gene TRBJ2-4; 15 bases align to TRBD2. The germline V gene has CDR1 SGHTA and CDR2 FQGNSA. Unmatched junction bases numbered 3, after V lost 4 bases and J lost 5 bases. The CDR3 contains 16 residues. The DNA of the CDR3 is TGTGCCAGCAGCTGGACTAGCGGGGGGGCCGAAAACATTCAGTACTTC. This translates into CASSWTSGGAENIQYF.

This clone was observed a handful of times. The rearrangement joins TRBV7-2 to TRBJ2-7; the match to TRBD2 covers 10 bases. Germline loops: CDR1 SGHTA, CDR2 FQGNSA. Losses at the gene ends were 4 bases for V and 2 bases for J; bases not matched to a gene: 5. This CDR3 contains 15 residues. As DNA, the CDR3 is TGTGCCAGCAGCTCCCTAGCGGGAGTCGCCTACGAGCAGTACTTC. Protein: CASSSLAGVAYEQYF.

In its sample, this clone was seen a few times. The CDR3 sequence is CASSKGITGAGGQETQYF. For the CDR3, the DNA is TGTGCCAGCAGCAAGGGGATAACGGGGGCGGGCGGGCAAGAGACCCAGTACTTC. The V gene is TRBV21-1, the J gene TRBJ2-5. TRBV21-1 is recorded as a pseudogene. The CDR3 spans 18 residues.

The chain's CDR3 is CASSPDLDRPSGEQYF. The DNA for the CDR3 is TGTGCCAGCAGCCCTGATTTGGACAGGCCCTCGGGGGAGCAGTACTTC. V usage is TRBV5-4 and J usage is TRBJ2-7; 7 positions match TRBD1. The germline V gene has CDR1 SGHNT and CDR2 YYREEE (reference sequence). CDR3 length: 16 residues. V shed 4 bases, J shed 7 bases, and the junction held 17 bases outside the gene matches.

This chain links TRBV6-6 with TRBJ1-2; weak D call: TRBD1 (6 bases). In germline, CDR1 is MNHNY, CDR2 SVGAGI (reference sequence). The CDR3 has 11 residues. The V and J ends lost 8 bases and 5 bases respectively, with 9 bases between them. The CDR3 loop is CASFQGYGYTF. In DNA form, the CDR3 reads TGTGCCAGCTTCCAGGGGTATGGCTACACCTTC.

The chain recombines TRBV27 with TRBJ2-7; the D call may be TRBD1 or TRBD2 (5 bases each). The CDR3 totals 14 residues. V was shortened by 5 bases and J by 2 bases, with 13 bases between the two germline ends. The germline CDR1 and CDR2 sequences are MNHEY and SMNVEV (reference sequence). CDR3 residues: CASSLTRETYEQYF. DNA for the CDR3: TGTGCCAGCAGTCTAACCAGGGAGACCTACGAGCAGTACTTC.

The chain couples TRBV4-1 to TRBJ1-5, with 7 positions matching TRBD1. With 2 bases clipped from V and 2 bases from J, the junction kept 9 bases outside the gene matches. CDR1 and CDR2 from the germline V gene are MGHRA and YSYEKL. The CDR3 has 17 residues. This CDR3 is CASSQLGTGAGNQPQHF. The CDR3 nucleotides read TGCGCCAGCAGCCAACTCGGAACAGGGGCCGGCAATCAGCCCCAGCATTTT.

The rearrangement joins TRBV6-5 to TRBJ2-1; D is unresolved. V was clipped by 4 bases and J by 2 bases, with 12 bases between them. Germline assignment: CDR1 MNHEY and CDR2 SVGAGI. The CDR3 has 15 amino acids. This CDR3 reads CASSSDWRPYNEQFF. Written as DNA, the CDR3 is TGTGCCAGCAGTTCTGACTGGCGACCCTACAATGAGCAGTTCTTC.

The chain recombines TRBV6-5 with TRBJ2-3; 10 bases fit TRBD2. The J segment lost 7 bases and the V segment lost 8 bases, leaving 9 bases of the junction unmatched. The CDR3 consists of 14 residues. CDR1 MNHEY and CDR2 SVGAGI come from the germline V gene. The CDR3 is CASRPGLAANTQYF. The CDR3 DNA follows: TGTGCCAGCCGTCCAGGACTAGCGGCAAATACGCAGTATTTT.

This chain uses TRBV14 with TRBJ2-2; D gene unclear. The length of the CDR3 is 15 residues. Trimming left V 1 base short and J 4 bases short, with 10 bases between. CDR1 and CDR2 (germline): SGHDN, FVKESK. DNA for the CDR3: TGTGCCAGCAGCCAAGTAAAGGGAATCACCGGGGAGCTGTTTTTT. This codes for CASSQVKGITGELFF.

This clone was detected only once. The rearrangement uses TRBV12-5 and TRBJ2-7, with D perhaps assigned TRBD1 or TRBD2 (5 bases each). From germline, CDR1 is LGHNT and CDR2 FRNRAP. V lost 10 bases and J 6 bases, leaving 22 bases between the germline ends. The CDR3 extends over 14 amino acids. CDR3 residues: CATFWRWGSLEQYF. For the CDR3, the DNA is TGTGCTACCTTTTGGCGGTGGGGGAGCCTCGAGCAGTACTTC.

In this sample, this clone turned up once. The CDR3 nucleotides read TGTGCCAGCAGCCAAGAAGTAAGGACTAGTGGCTCCTACGAGCAGTACTTC. Amino acids: CASSQEVRTSGSYEQYF. V usage is TRBV4-2 and J usage is TRBJ2-7, with 7 bases identical to TRBD2. Germline V lookup: CDR1 LGHNA, CDR2 YNFKEQ. There are 17 residues in the CDR3. With V trimmed by 0 bases and J by 0 bases, 8 bases remained unmatched.

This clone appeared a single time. CDR3 nucleotide sequence: TGTGCCAGCATGGGGGCAGGGGAATCTAACTATGGCTACACCTTC. Its protein product is CASMGAGESNYGYTF. The chain joins TRBV6-6 to TRBJ1-2; a possible D gene is TRBD1 (6 bases). The V end lost 7 bases, the J end lost 0 bases, and 15 bases lay between the germline ends. This CDR3 spans 15 amino acids. Germline CDR1 MNHNY, CDR2 SVGAGI (reference sequence).

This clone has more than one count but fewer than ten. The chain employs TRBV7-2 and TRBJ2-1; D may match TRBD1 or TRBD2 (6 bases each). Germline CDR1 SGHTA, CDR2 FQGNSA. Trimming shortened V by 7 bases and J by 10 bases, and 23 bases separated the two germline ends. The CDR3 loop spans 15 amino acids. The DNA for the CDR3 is TGTGCCAGCACCCCGGGTGGACGGGGGCGGGGAGAGCAGTTCTTC. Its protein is CASTPGGRGRGEQFF. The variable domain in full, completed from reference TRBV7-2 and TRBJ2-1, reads GAGVSQSPSNKVTEKGKDVELRCDPISGHTALYWYRQSLGQGLEFLIYFQGNSAPDKSGLPSDRFSAERTGGSVSTLTIQRTQQEDSAVYLCASTPGGRGRGEQFFGPGTRLTVL.

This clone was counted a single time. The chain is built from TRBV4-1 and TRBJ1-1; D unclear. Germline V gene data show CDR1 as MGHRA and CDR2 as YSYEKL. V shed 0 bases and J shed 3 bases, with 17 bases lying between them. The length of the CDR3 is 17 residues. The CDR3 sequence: CASSQDNGLIGYTEAFF. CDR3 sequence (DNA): TGCGCCAGCAGCCAAGATAACGGATTAATAGGGTACACTGAAGCTTTCTTT.

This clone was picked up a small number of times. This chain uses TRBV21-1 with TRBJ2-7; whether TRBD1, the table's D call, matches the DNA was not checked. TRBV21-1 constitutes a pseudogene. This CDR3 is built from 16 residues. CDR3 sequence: CASSKGWDRMAYEQYF. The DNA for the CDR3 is TGTGCCAGCAGCAAAGGGTGGGACAGGATGGCCTACGAGCAGTACTTC.

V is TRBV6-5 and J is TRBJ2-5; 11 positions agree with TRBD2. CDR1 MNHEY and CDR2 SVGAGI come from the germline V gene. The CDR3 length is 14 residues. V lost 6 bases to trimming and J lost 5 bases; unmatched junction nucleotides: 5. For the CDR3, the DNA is TGTGCCAGCAGACGGACTAGCGGGTTGGAGACCCAGTACTTC. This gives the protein CASRRTSGLETQYF.

The CDR3 nucleotides are TGTGCCAGCAGCTTAGTATCTGGGCAGGGGATGGACTATGGCTACACCTTC. Its protein product is CASSLVSGQGMDYGYTF. This sequence joins TRBV7-2 and TRBJ1-2; tentative D call: TRBD1 (6 bases). CDR1 SGHTA and CDR2 FQGNSA come from the germline V gene. The V end lost 1 base, the J end lost 3 bases, and 18 bases lay between the germline ends. CDR3 length: 17 residues.

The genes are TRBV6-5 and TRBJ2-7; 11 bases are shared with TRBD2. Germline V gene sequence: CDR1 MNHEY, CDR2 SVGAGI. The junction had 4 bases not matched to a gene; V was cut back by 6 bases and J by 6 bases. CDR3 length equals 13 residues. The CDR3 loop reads CASSLLAGVEQYF. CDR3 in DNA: TGTGCCAGCAGCCTACTAGCGGGAGTCGAGCAGTACTTC.

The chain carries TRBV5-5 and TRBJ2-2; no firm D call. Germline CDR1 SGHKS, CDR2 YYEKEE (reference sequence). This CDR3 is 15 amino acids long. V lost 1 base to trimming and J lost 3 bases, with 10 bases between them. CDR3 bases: TGTGCCAGCAGCTTGCAGGACGGGTACACCGGGGAGCTGTTTTTT. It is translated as CASSLQDGYTGELFF.

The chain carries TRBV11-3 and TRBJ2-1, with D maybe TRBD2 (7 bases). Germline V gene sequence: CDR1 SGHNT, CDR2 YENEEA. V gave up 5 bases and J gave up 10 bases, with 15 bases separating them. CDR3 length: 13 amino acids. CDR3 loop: CASSPGGLGEQFF. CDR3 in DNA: TGTGCCAGCAGCCCCGGGGGGCTCGGGGAGCAGTTCTTC.